Listed below are T cell receptor beta chains from one sample, sequenced in a study of blood T cells in healthy people across ages. From the 5' RACE reads, TCRdb called clonotypes with MiXCR, one entry per CDR3 protein. Of about 780,000 distinct CDR3 sequences in the sample, roughly 60% were seen once. Sequences were obtained from blood. The source of these receptors is a young man in good health. Both conserved end residues are part of each CDR3. D genes are given only for firm matches. Only some rows state a clone size, as once, few, many or a class for expanded clones.

d_gene,j_gene,v_gene,abundance,CDR3aa,CDR3nt
.,TRBJ2-5,TRBV29-1,.,CSVEVKETRYF,TGCAGCGTTGAAGTAAAGGAGACCCGGTACTTC
TRBD1,TRBJ2-1,TRBV20-1,.,CSAPYRGSYNEQFF,TGCAGTGCACCGTACAGGGGCTCCTACAATGAGCAGTTCTTC
.,TRBJ2-7,TRBV7-2,few,CAIEDLSYEQYF,TGTGCCATCGAGGACCTTTCCTACGAGCAGTACTTC
.,TRBJ2-2,TRBV3-1,.,CASSPHRERNGELFF,TGTGCCAGCAGCCCTCACCGGGAGAGGAACGGGGAGCTGTTTTTT
.,TRBJ1-2,TRBV20-1,once,CRGPGGLGYTF,TGCAGGGGACCCGGCGGGCTTGGCTACACCTTC
.,TRBJ1-5,TRBV28,.,CASSFSGLLSGQPQHF,TGTGCCAGCAGTTTTTCGGGACTTTTGAGCGGGCAGCCCCAGCATTTT
.,TRBJ2-7,TRBV28,few,CASKPAGVSLSEQYF,TGTGCCAGCAAACCTGCCGGGGTATCGCTAAGCGAGCAGTACTTC
.,TRBJ2-3,TRBV10-3,once,CAIRGAGTDTQYF,TGTGCCATCAGGGGAGCGGGCACAGATACGCAGTATTTT
.,TRBJ2-1,TRBV7-9,.,CASSLGDESEQFF,TGTGCCAGCAGCTTAGGTGACGAGAGTGAGCAGTTCTTC
TRBD2,TRBJ2-1,TRBV7-8,once,CASSSGGLAGQWNNEQFF,TGTGCCAGCAGCTCAGGAGGACTAGCGGGCCAGTGGAACAATGAGCAGTTCTTC
.,TRBJ2-7,TRBV27,.,CASGDGIHYEQYF,TGTGCCAGCGGTGATGGGATTCACTACGAGCAGTACTTC
TRBD2,TRBJ2-3,TRBV29-1,.,CSGGLAGGKDTQYF,TGCAGCGGAGGACTAGCGGGGGGAAAAGATACGCAGTATTTT
.,TRBJ2-1,TRBV20-1,.,CSAIGVGGPYNEQFF,TGCAGTGCTATCGGTGTCGGGGGCCCATACAATGAGCAGTTCTTC
TRBD2,TRBJ2-7,TRBV13,.,CASSPGGILYEQYF,TGTGCCAGCAGCCCGGGGGGGATTCTCTACGAGCAGTACTTC
.,TRBJ2-7,TRBV7-2,.,CASSEGGVGGYEQYF,TGTGCCAGCAGCGAGGGAGGCGTCGGGGGCTACGAGCAGTACTTC
.,TRBJ2-7,TRBV21-1,.,CASSKTSPEQYF,TGTGCCAGCAGCAAGACAAGTCCCGAGCAGTACTTC
.,TRBJ1-1,TRBV5-1,few,CASSLDGGGMNTEAFF,TGCGCCAGCAGCTTGGACGGCGGAGGTATGAACACTGAAGCTTTCTTT
.,TRBJ2-1,TRBV20-1,.,CSARDGRVSSEQFF,TGCAGTGCTAGAGATGGGCGAGTCTCGAGTGAGCAGTTCTTC
TRBD1,TRBJ2-1,TRBV29-1,.,CSGQGSSYNEQFF,TGCAGCGGACAGGGGAGCTCCTACAATGAGCAGTTCTTC
TRBD1,TRBJ2-5,TRBV7-2,.,CASSLVLDRFVETQYF,TGTGCCAGCAGCTTAGTCCTGGACAGGTTCGTGGAGACCCAGTACTTC
TRBD1,TRBJ2-3,TRBV20-1,few,CSAYPPGQGEDTQYF,TGCAGTGCTTACCCTCCGGGACAGGGCGAAGATACGCAGTATTTT
.,TRBJ2-5,TRBV29-1,few,CSVGHQETQYF,TGCAGCGTTGGACACCAAGAGACCCAGTACTTC
TRBD2,TRBJ2-1,TRBV25-1,.,CASRSDGVSGGYNEQFF,TGTGCCAGCAGATCCGATGGGGTTAGCGGGGGTTACAATGAGCAGTTCTTC
.,TRBJ1-2,TRBV7-2,few,CASSHRDYGYTF,TGTGCCAGCAGCCACAGGGATTATGGCTACACCTTC
.,TRBJ2-6,TRBV29-1,.,CSVGPTSGANVLTF,TGCAGCGTTGGACCGACCTCTGGGGCCAACGTCCTGACTTTC
TRBD2,TRBJ2-5,TRBV7-2,.,CASRLGLAGAYQETQYF,TGTGCCAGCAGACTCGGACTAGCGGGGGCTTACCAAGAGACCCAGTACTTC
.,TRBJ2-7,TRBV5-4,.,CASSSFGESTYEQYF,TGTGCCAGCAGCTCGTTCGGCGAGTCAACCTACGAGCAGTACTTC
.,TRBJ2-3,TRBV5-1,few,CASSPDSSTDTQYF,TGCGCCAGCAGCCCGGACAGCAGCACAGATACGCAGTATTTT
TRBD1,TRBJ2-7,TRBV28,.,CASSTGQDEQYF,TGTGCCAGCAGCACCGGACAGGACGAGCAGTACTTC
.,TRBJ2-1,TRBV27,.,CASSGGHPSYNEQFF,TGTGCCAGCAGCGGGGGACACCCATCCTACAATGAGCAGTTCTTC
TRBD2,TRBJ2-1,TRBV7-3,.,CASSPSGLANEQFF,TGTGCCAGCAGCCCTTCGGGACTAGCGAATGAGCAGTTCTTC
TRBD2,TRBJ2-1,TRBV7-3,.,CASSPRGRGGNEQFF,TGTGCCAGCAGTCCAAGGGGGCGGGGGGGCAATGAGCAGTTCTTC
TRBD1,TRBJ1-2,TRBV7-2,.,CASQAGTGGIYGYTF,TGTGCCAGCCAAGCCGGGACAGGGGGCATCTATGGCTACACCTTC
.,TRBJ1-2,TRBV12-3/TRBV12-4,.,CASSVGRRASGYTF,TGTGCCAGCAGTGTGGGTCGTCGGGCAAGCGGCTACACCTTC
.,TRBJ2-3,TRBV20-1,.,CSAQDRDRVTDTQYF,TGCAGTGCGCAAGACCGGGACCGAGTCACAGATACGCAGTATTTT
TRBD2,TRBJ2-3,TRBV6-5,.,CASSNSAGGRNTQYF,TGTGCCAGCAGTAATTCAGCGGGGGGGCGTAATACGCAGTATTTT
.,TRBJ2-7,TRBV5-1,.,CASSEGHTYEQYF,TGCGCCAGCAGCGAGGGACACACCTACGAGCAGTACTTC
.,TRBJ2-7,TRBV6-6,few,CASSGYYEQYF,TGTGCCAGCAGTGGTTACTACGAGCAGTACTTC
.,TRBJ2-3,TRBV7-2,.,CASGLFGDTQYF,TGTGCCAGCGGATTATTTGGGGATACGCAGTATTTT
.,TRBJ1-5,TRBV12-3/TRBV12-4,.,CASGSLPGPQHF,TGTGCCAGCGGCTCCCTCCCCGGGCCCCAGCATTTT
TRBD1,TRBJ2-5,TRBV5-1,.,CASSVNRGRVETQYF,TGCGCCAGCAGCGTGAACAGGGGGCGTGTGGAGACCCAGTACTTC
TRBD1,TRBJ2-5,TRBV29-1,.,CSVGETGKETQYF,TGCAGCGTTGGAGAGACAGGGAAAGAGACCCAGTACTTC
.,TRBJ1-4,TRBV12-3/TRBV12-4,.,CASSSSHGESRNEKLFF,TGTGCCAGCAGTAGCTCCCATGGAGAGTCCCGAAATGAAAAACTGTTCTTT
.,TRBJ1-5,TRBV4-3,.,CASSQGRGNGNQPQHF,TGCGCCAGCAGCCAGGGGCGGGGTAATGGAAATCAGCCCCAGCATTTT
TRBD2,TRBJ2-5,TRBV12-3/TRBV12-4,.,CASSFRLAGRQETQYF,TGTGCCAGCAGTTTCAGACTAGCGGGGCGCCAAGAGACCCAGTACTTC
TRBD1,TRBJ2-7,TRBV20-1,.,CSASTGGRYEQYF,TGCAGTGCTTCGACAGGGGGCAGGTACGAGCAGTACTTC
.,TRBJ1-4,TRBV5-1,few,CASRLSEGATNEKLFF,TGCGCCAGCAGGCTCAGCGAGGGGGCAACTAATGAAAAACTGTTTTTT
.,TRBJ1-2,TRBV20-1,.,CSAGGGYGYTF,TGCAGTGCTGGAGGGGGTTACGGCTACACCTTC
.,TRBJ1-4,TRBV7-4,.,CASSPAVSNEKLFF,TGTGCCAGCAGCCCTGCGGTCAGTAATGAAAAACTGTTTTTT
TRBD2,TRBJ2-1,TRBV4-3,few,CASSQVTAGGSYNEQFF,TGCGCCAGCAGCCAAGTAACAGCGGGGGGTTCGTACAATGAGCAGTTCTTC
.,TRBJ2-3,TRBV10-3,few,CAISDARARTDTQYF,TGTGCCATCAGTGATGCTAGGGCCCGCACAGATACGCAGTATTTT
.,TRBJ1-2,TRBV6-1,.,CTSSDASRTNYGYTF,TGTACCAGCAGTGATGCGTCGCGCACTAACTATGGCTACACCTTC
.,TRBJ2-1,TRBV12-3/TRBV12-4,few,CATPLPSDISYNEQFF,TGTGCCACCCCCTTACCCTCAGATATCTCCTACAATGAGCAGTTCTTC
.,TRBJ1-3,TRBV7-2,.,CASSFETGLASGNTIYF,TGTGCCAGCAGCTTCGAAACCGGGTTAGCCTCTGGAAACACCATATATTTT
TRBD2,TRBJ2-1,TRBV3-1,.,CASSQERLAGVSGEQFF,TGTGCCAGCAGCCAAGAAAGACTAGCGGGGGTCTCTGGGGAGCAGTTCTTC